This T cell receptor (beta chain) was obtained from a study of metastatic and nonmetastatic thyroid tumors. Points from the study as a whole: The study reportedly found significantly higher TCR beta diversity in malignant thyroid tumors than benign nodules, in blood and tumor.

TCRdb re-called clones via MiXCR from the PCR reads. The table shows about 24,000 clones, with around an eighth occurring only once. As regards this clone: The target antigen is unknown.

No treatment had been given to any patient before thyroid surgery. The sequenced sample consisted of blood. The receptor comes from a female donor with papillary thyroid cancer or a benign thyroid nodule (not recorded which). Some clones in this sample may be carry-over from other donors' samples.

The CDR3 loop is CASSLAPGTGDEQYF. CDR3 DNA sequence: TGTGCCAGCAGCTTGGCCCCCGGGACAGGCGACGAGCAGTACTTC. J is TRBJ2-7 and V is TRBV5-4; 8 nucleotides line up with TRBD1. The CDR3 has 15 residues. From germline, CDR1 is SGHNT and CDR2 YYREEE (reference sequence). V was clipped by 0 bases and J by 5 bases; unmatched bases: 7.